These 4 T cell receptor beta chains share one sample of origin, sequenced in a study of blood T cells in healthy people across ages. A second 7 to 11 cycle PCR used barcoded and J-beta primers. TCRdb called the 5' RACE reads again in MiXCR, with one record for every CDR3 protein. The sample has over 1,500,000 distinct CDR3 sequences; roughly 49% are singletons. Sequencing used blood. These receptors all stem from a woman aged 40 to 55 in good health.

V usage is TRBV7-8 and J usage is TRBJ2-5; the match to TRBD1 covers 8 bases. Looked up from germline, CDR1 is SGHVS and CDR2 is FQNEAQ. Germline trimming cut 6 bases from V and 3 bases from J; bases unmatched to any gene: 9. This CDR3 has 15 amino acids. CDR3 bases: TGTGCCAGCAGAAGAAGGACAGGGTTGAAAGAGACCCAGTACTTC. This translates into CASRRRTGLKETQYF.

The chain carries TRBV6-5 and TRBJ1-5, with 8 bases matching TRBD1. CDR3 size: 16 residues. The ends lost 6 bases at V and 1 base at J; junction bases unmatched: 8. The germline V gene has CDR1 MNHEY and CDR2 SVGAGI. CDR3: CASRPLDRGSNQPQHF. CDR3 DNA sequence: TGTGCCAGCAGGCCTCTAGACAGGGGAAGCAATCAGCCCCAGCATTTT.

A few counts support this clonotype. This chain links TRBV12-3 or TRBV12-4 with TRBJ2-1; the match to TRBD2 covers 7 bases. The V and J ends lost 2 bases and 7 bases, in that order; junction bases with no gene match: 8. The CDR3 totals 15 residues. Here the CDR3 DNA reads TGTGCCAGCAGTTTAAGGGAGGGGCGAGGGAATGAGCAGTTCTTC. It yields the protein CASSLREGRGNEQFF.

This sequence joins TRBV6-6 and TRBJ1-2; D gene ambiguous. The CDR3 extends over 15 amino acids. The V gene's germline CDR1 is MNHNY and CDR2 SVGAGI (reference sequence). V was pared by 8 bases and J by 2 bases, with 18 bases between. The CDR3 DNA sequence: TGTGCCAGCCGCCGCGAGGGCGCCCTGAACTATGGCTACACCTTC. Residues: CASRREGALNYGYTF.